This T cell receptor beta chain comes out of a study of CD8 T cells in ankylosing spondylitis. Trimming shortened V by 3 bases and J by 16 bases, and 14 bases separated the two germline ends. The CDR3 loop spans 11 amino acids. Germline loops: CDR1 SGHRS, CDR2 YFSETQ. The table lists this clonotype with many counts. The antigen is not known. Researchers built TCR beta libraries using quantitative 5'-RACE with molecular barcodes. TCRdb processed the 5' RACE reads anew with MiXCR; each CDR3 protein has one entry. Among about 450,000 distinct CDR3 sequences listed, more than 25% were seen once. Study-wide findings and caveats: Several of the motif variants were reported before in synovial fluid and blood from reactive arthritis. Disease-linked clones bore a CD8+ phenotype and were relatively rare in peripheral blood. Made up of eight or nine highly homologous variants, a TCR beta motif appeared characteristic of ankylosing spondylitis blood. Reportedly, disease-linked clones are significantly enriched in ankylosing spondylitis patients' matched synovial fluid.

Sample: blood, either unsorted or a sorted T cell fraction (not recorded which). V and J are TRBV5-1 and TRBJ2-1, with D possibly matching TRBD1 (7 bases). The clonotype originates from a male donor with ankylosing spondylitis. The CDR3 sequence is CASSSTGEAFF. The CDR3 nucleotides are TGCGCCAGCAGCTCCACAGGGGAGGCATTCTTC.